These 18 T cell receptor beta chains came from one sample sequenced in a study of T cell responses to AZD1222 COVID-19 vaccine (TCRdb year 2021). The method was the immunoSEQ multiplex PCR assay. Sourced from immuneACCESS, this table was stored by TCRdb with only in-frame sequences that have V and J called. A share of the clones is absent; for the studies checked, an unresolved V gene accounts for under half, and the remainder has no known explanation. Here the sample has over 130,000 clones; 88% occur a single time. The ten largest clones add up to about 3% of the sample. The intended sense of this specimen's time point label: baseline before first vaccination. Source: peripheral blood, taken on day 0 of AZD1222 vaccination. Source of these receptors: an adult in good health.

V and J are TRBV6-5 and TRBJ2-6; possibly TRBD2 for D (5 bases). The length of the CDR3 is 15 residues. Trimming took 2 bases from V and 1 from J, leaving 6 bases between them. Germline V lookup: CDR1 MNHEY, CDR2 SVGAGI. In DNA form, the CDR3 reads TGTGCCAGCAGTTACGGGAGATCTGGGGCCAACGTCCTGACTTTC. It is translated as CASSYGRSGANVLTF.

The chain employs TRBV9 and TRBJ1-4; D remains unclear. In germline, CDR1 is SGDLS, CDR2 YYNGEE. The CDR3 spans 15 residues. Trimming removed 0 bases from V and 7 bases from J, with 13 bases in between. The CDR3 DNA sequence: TGTGCCAGCAGCGTAGCTCCCCAAAAGGGTGAAAAACTGTTTTTT. It yields the protein CASSVAPQKGEKLFF.

DNA for the CDR3: TGTGCCAGCAGCCCCTATTCGAGCGGGAGGAGCGGGGAGCTGTTTTTT. Amino acid sequence: CASSPYSSGRSGELFF. V and J are TRBV3-1 (or the pseudogene TRBV3-2) and TRBJ2-2; TRBD2 agrees at 9 bases. Looked up from germline, CDR1 is LGHDT and CDR2 is YNNKEL (reference sequence). The CDR3 extends over 16 amino acids. The V and J ends lost 4 bases and 7 bases, in that order; junction bases with no gene match: 10.

CDR3 in DNA: TGCGCCAGCAGCCCATCCCGGGCTGACTCATCAGAAGCTTTCTTT. Amino acids: CASSPSRADSSEAFF. This chain links TRBV4-3 with TRBJ1-1; no firm D call. Germline-derived CDR1 and CDR2 are LGHNA and YSLEER. This CDR3 spans 15 amino acids. V gave up 4 bases and J gave up 8 bases, with 20 bases separating them.

This chain connects TRBV27 to TRBJ2-1, with TRBD2 identical over 7 bases. The germline CDR1 and CDR2 sequences are MNHEY and SMNVEV (reference sequence). The J segment lost 6 bases and the V segment lost 0 bases, leaving 11 bases of the junction unmatched. This CDR3 has 17 amino acids. CDR3 residues: CASSLSMAGVNANEQFF. CDR3 sequence (DNA): TGTGCCAGCAGTTTATCGATGGCGGGAGTGAATGCCAATGAGCAGTTCTTC.

This chain joins TRBV7-9 and TRBJ2-7, with 8 bases aligning to TRBD2. V was pared by 0 bases and J by 2 bases, with 6 bases of the junction left unmatched. The CDR3 runs to 16 residues. Per germline, CDR1 SEHNR and CDR2 FQNEAQ (reference sequence). The CDR3 reads CASSLALAGTPYEQYF. In DNA, the CDR3 is TGTGCCAGCAGCTTAGCTCTAGCGGGTACCCCCTACGAGCAGTACTTC.

This sequence joins TRBV30 and TRBJ2-6; tentatively, D is TRBD1 (5 bases). V was clipped by 0 bases and J by 0 bases, with 9 bases between them. This CDR3 region has 16 residues. Per germline, CDR1 GTSNPN and CDR2 SVGIG (reference sequence). This chain's CDR3 is CAWSVGHLSGANVLTF. In nucleotides, the CDR3 is TGTGCCTGGAGTGTAGGACACCTCTCTGGGGCCAACGTCCTGACTTTC.

V usage is TRBV19 and J usage is TRBJ2-7, with 8 bases fitting TRBD1. V dropped 10 bases and J dropped 3; count of bases not matched to a gene: 8. The CDR3 contains 13 residues. Germline values: CDR1 LNHDA, CDR2 SQIVND (reference sequence). In DNA form, the CDR3 reads TGTGCCACCTCCGGGACAGGAGGCTACGAGCAGTACTTC. It codes for CATSGTGGYEQYF.

The chain couples TRBV28 to TRBJ1-4; D unclear. Germline values: CDR1 MDHEN, CDR2 SYDVKM. This CDR3 is 14 amino acids long. The germline V and J ends were trimmed by 3 bases and 7 bases, with 12 bases remaining between them. The CDR3 loop reads CASSLGSEGEKLFF. The DNA of the CDR3 is TGTGCCAGCAGTTTGGGGAGCGAGGGTGAAAAACTGTTTTTT.

This sequence joins TRBV4-1 and TRBJ2-7, with 8 nucleotides matching TRBD2. There are 15 residues in the CDR3. Germline-derived CDR1 and CDR2 are MGHRA and YSYEKL. Germline trimming cut 2 bases from V and 5 bases from J; bases unmatched to any gene: 8. The CDR3 loop reads CASSQLLGLENEQYF. CDR3 in DNA: TGCGCCAGCAGCCAATTATTGGGACTAGAAAACGAGCAGTACTTC.

The chain couples TRBV28 to TRBJ2-1, with a possible D match to TRBD2 (6 bases). Germline V gives CDR1 MDHEN, CDR2 SYDVKM. Trimming shortened V by 9 bases and J by 8 bases, and 20 bases separated the two germline ends. The CDR3 totals 14 residues. CDR3 residues: CASRLPGRNYEQFF. The CDR3 region has the DNA TGTGCCAGTAGACTGCCCGGGAGAAACTATGAGCAGTTCTTC.

The rearrangement joins TRBV6-5 to TRBJ1-1, with D perhaps TRBD1 (6 bases). With 4 bases removed from V and 3 bases from J, the gap between germline ends came to 12 bases. CDR1 and CDR2 from the germline V gene are MNHEY and SVGAGI. The CDR3 loop spans 14 amino acids. CDR3 DNA sequence: TGTGCCAGCAGTTTTAGACAGGTCGACACTGAAGCTTTCTTT. As protein: CASSFRQVDTEAFF.

The chain employs TRBV9 and TRBJ2-1, with D possibly TRBD2 on 6 matching bases. The CDR3 sequence is 14 residues long. Trimming stripped 0 bases from V and 6 bases from J, with 10 bases between. Germline V gene sequence: CDR1 SGDLS, CDR2 YYNGEE. CDR3 in amino acids: CASSVAGSGNEQFF. CDR3 nucleotide sequence: TGTGCCAGCAGCGTAGCGGGTAGCGGCAATGAGCAGTTCTTC. Supplemented by reference TRBV9 and TRBJ2-1, the full variable domain reads DSGVTQTPKHLITATGQRVTLRCSPRSGDLSVYWYQQSLDQGLQFLIQYYNGEERAKGNILERFSAQQFPDLHSELNLSSLELGDSALYFCASSVAGSGNEQFFGPGTRLTVL.

The V gene is TRBV5-1, the J gene TRBJ2-1; D uncertain. The CDR3 loop spans 14 amino acids. Germline V lookup: CDR1 SGHRS, CDR2 YFSETQ. Deletions cut 4 bases from V and 3 bases from J, with 11 bases between. The CDR3 reads CASSEVASYNEQFF. CDR3 sequence (DNA): TGCGCCAGCAGCGAGGTAGCAAGCTACAATGAGCAGTTCTTC. The full variable domain, completed using reference TRBV5-1 and TRBJ2-1, is KAGVTQTPRYLIKTRGQQVTLSCSPISGHRSVSWYQQTPGQGLQFLFEYFSETQRNKGNFPGRFSGRQFSNSRSEMNVSTLELGDSALYLCASSEVASYNEQFFGPGTRLTVL.

CDR3: CAWKLSAGPYEQYF. CDR3 nucleotide sequence: TGTGCCTGGAAGCTCTCAGCGGGACCCTACGAGCAGTACTTC. The J gene is TRBJ2-7, the V gene TRBV30; 7 nucleotides align to TRBD2. This CDR3 is 14 amino acids long. Germline values: CDR1 GTSNPN, CDR2 SVGIG (reference sequence). Trimming at V came to 4 bases and at J to 2 bases, leaving 8 bases not matched to a gene.

The genes are TRBV27 and TRBJ1-3, with 7 bases fitting TRBD1. V lost 5 bases and J lost 0; bases outside the gene matches: 13. The CDR3 sequence is 18 residues long. Per the germline V gene, CDR1 is MNHEY and CDR2 is SMNVEV (reference sequence). Here the CDR3 DNA reads TGTGCCAGCAGTCCCCCGGACAGGTGGAGGAGCTCTGGAAACACCATATATTTT. Residues: CASSPPDRWRSSGNTIYF.

J is TRBJ2-2 and V is TRBV3-1 (or the pseudogene TRBV3-2); no firm D call. V gave up 8 bases and J gave up 1 base, with 8 bases separating them. Per the germline V gene, CDR1 is LGHDT and CDR2 is YNNKEL (reference sequence). The CDR3 has 13 amino acids. DNA of the CDR3: TGTGCCAGCGGGCAGGAGAACACCGGGGAGCTGTTTTTT. This encodes CASGQENTGELFF.

The chain has TRBV28 and TRBJ2-7, with D hard to call. Germline CDR1 reads MDHEN; CDR2 reads SYDVKM. The CDR3 length is 13 residues. The ends were cut back, 7 bases at V and 1 base at J, with 11 bases in the middle. Written as DNA, the CDR3 is TGTGCCAGCACCCGCCCACCATCCTACGAGCAGTACTTC. It yields the protein CASTRPPSYEQYF.